A selection of T cell receptor beta chains follows, all from one sample in a study of T cells after yellow fever vaccination. TCRdb itself ran the 5' RACE reads through MiXCR, one entry per CDR3 protein. Of approximately 550,000 distinct CDR3 sequences listed, roughly 14% are singletons. The source material was PBMCs, sampled on the day of the yellow fever booster vaccination. Receptors were obtained from a man younger than 45 who received the YFV17D yellow fever vaccine. Both conserved end residues are part of each CDR3. A D gene is named only where the DNA matches it firmly. Clone size is stated in some rows and not others, as once, few, many or a class when expanded.

size	V	J	D	DNA	CDR3
NA	TRBV6-2/TRBV6-3	TRBJ2-1	TRBD2	TGTGCCAGCAGGGCCGCGGGGGGCAATGAGCAGTTCTTC	CASRAAGGNEQFF
few	TRBV4-3	TRBJ2-7	TRBD2	TGCGCCAGCAGCAGGGGGACTAGCTCCTACGAGCAGTACTTC	CASSRGTSSYEQYF
few	TRBV19	TRBJ2-3	NA	TGTGCCAGTAGTATTTCCAGAATGACTAGCACAGATACGCAGTATTTT	CASSISRMTSTDTQYF
many	TRBV12-3/TRBV12-4	TRBJ1-2	NA	TGTGCCAGCAGTTTAACGGGAGGGGCCACCTCCGGGGGCTACACCTTC	CASSLTGGATSGGYTF
NA	TRBV28	TRBJ1-3	NA	TGTGCCGGCGGGGAGGCTGGAAACACCATATATTTT	CAGGEAGNTIYF
few	TRBV18	TRBJ2-1	NA	TGTGCCAGCTCACCACCGACTAGAAAGCAGTTCTTC	CASSPPTRKQFF
few	TRBV11-2	TRBJ2-5	TRBD1	TGTGCCAGCAGCTGGGACAGCCCGAGTCTGACAGGAGTCCAAGAGACCCAGTACTTC	CASSWDSPSLTGVQETQYF
NA	TRBV7-3	TRBJ2-2	NA	TGTGCCAGCAGCCCACCAGGCGCGGGAACCGGGGAGCTGTTTTTT	CASSPPGAGTGELFF
few	TRBV7-2	TRBJ2-4	NA	TGTGCCAGCAGCTTAGACCCATCGGAAAACATTCAGTACTTC	CASSLDPSENIQYF
NA	TRBV7-9	TRBJ2-7	TRBD1	TGTGCCAGCAGCTCCACCCAGGACAGGGCCCACGAGCAGTACTTC	CASSSTQDRAHEQYF
NA	TRBV19	TRBJ2-3	TRBD1	TGTGCCAGTCATCGCGCGGGACAGGGGAAGGATACGCAGTATTTT	CASHRAGQGKDTQYF
NA	TRBV20-1	TRBJ2-7	NA	TGCAGTGCTGCTGACAGGCTTCCCTCCTACGAGCAGTACTTC	CSAADRLPSYEQYF
few	TRBV24-1	TRBJ2-7	NA	TGTGCCACCGACGGGGGTCTCCACGAGCAGTACTTC	CATDGGLHEQYF
NA	TRBV5-1	TRBJ2-7	TRBD1	TGCGCCAGCAGCGGGACAGGGGGACCCTACGAGCAGTACTTC	CASSGTGGPYEQYF
NA	TRBV5-1	TRBJ2-1	NA	TGCGCCAGCAGCTTGCCGGGAGATGAGCAGTTCTTC	CASSLPGDEQFF
NA	TRBV6-2/TRBV6-3	TRBJ2-1	NA	TGTGCCAGCACCGAACTAGGGCCCTACAATGAGCAGTTCTTC	CASTELGPYNEQFF
many	TRBV6-1	TRBJ2-3	NA	TGTGCCAGCAGTACGCCTCGGAGCGGCACCACAGATACGCAGTATTTT	CASSTPRSGTTDTQYF
many	TRBV15	TRBJ2-3	NA	TGTGCCACCAGCAGAGATCGGACGGGGCCAGATACGCAGTATTTT	CATSRDRTGPDTQYF
NA	TRBV12-3/TRBV12-4	TRBJ1-4	NA	TGTGCCAGCAGTCCTGGGGGGTTCCGTGAAAAACTGTTTTTT	CASSPGGFREKLFF
few	TRBV2	TRBJ2-3	NA	TGTGCCAGCAGTGGAGGTCTGGGACGGACAGATACGCAGTATTTT	CASSGGLGRTDTQYF
NA	TRBV6-2/TRBV6-3	TRBJ1-5	NA	TGTGCCAGCAGGGACACGGGTATTCAGCCCCAGCATTTT	CASRDTGIQPQHF
NA	TRBV12-3/TRBV12-4	TRBJ2-1	NA	TGTGCCAGCAGTTTAAGTACCCAGGAGCAGTTCTTC	CASSLSTQEQFF